These T cell receptor beta chains were read from a single sample in a study of blood T cell repertoires in COVID-19. Only in-frame clones appear in the TCRdb table, and some are missing; sequencing was by immunoSEQ multiplex PCR. The sample contains approximately 100,000 clones, roughly 90% of which appear only once. Sequencing used peripheral blood. These receptors were collected from a human donor in a cohort sampled during active COVID-19. The CDR3 runs from the conserved cysteine through the conserved F or W. A D gene is named only where the DNA matches it firmly. The size field is filled for only some rows; it gives once, few, many or a size class.

length	V	J	size	D	DNA	CDR3
15	TRBV9	TRBJ1-1	.	.	TGTGCCAGCAGCGTCCACAGGGAATCGTCCACTGAAGCTTTCTTT	CASSVHRESSTEAFF
14	TRBV7-8	TRBJ1-1	.	TRBD1	TGTGCCAGCAGCGGCCGGGACAGGGACGCTGAAGCTTTCTTT	CASSGRDRDAEAFF
14	TRBV5-1	TRBJ1-2	.	.	TGCGCCAGCAGGTTGGACGGGGGTAACTATGGCTACACCTTC	CASRLDGGNYGYTF
15	TRBV19	TRBJ1-2	.	.	TGTGCCAGTAGTATAGATTACGGCAGAGGCTATGGCTACACCTTC	CASSIDYGRGYGYTF
14	TRBV30	TRBJ2-2	.	.	TGTGCCTGGAGTGAGGGGAAATGGACCGGGGAGCTGTTTTTT	CAWSEGKWTGELFF
17	TRBV15	TRBJ2-7	.	.	TGTGCCACCAGCAGAGATTCCGACAGGTACGCTGGCTACGAGCAGTACTTC	CATSRDSDRYAGYEQYF
11	TRBV5-4	TRBJ2-1	once	.	TGTGCCAGCAGCTTTGGGCCTGAGCAGTTCTTC	CASSFGPEQFF
14	TRBV19	TRBJ2-2	.	.	TGTGCCAGTAACCCAGCGGTAAACACCGGGGAGCTGTTTTTT	CASNPAVNTGELFF
17	TRBV5-4	TRBJ2-3	.	TRBD1	TGTGCCAGCAGCTTGGGAGGTCCGGGCAGGGGGTTTGATACGCAGTATTTT	CASSLGGPGRGFDTQYF
11	TRBV7-6	TRBJ1-4	.	.	TGTGCCAGCAGCTCTCGGGAAAAACTGTTTTTT	CASSSREKLFF
12	TRBV27	TRBJ2-1	.	TRBD1	TGTGCCAGCAGTTTACCAGGGGGTGAGCAGTTCTTC	CASSLPGGEQFF
14	TRBV6-5	TRBJ2-1	.	TRBD2	TGTGCCAGCAGGGTGGGCGGGGGGCTCAATGAGCAGTTCTTC	CASRVGGGLNEQFF
14	TRBV24-1	TRBJ2-1	.	TRBD2	TGTGCCACCGCCACTTCTAGCGGGAGGGCCGAGCAGTTCTTC	CATATSSGRAEQFF
15	TRBV10-3	TRBJ1-1	.	TRBD1	TGTGCCATCAGAGGTCAGGGGGGACAGGGGGCTGAAGCTTTCTTT	CAIRGQGGQGAEAFF
16	TRBV6-1	TRBJ2-1	few	TRBD2	TGTGCCAGCAGTGAGGGACTAGCGAGGGGCGTCAATGAGCAGTTCTTC	CASSEGLARGVNEQFF
15	TRBV6-6	TRBJ1-1	once	TRBD1	TGTGCCAGCAGACCCGGGACAGGGGGATACACTGAAGCTTTCTTT	CASRPGTGGYTEAFF
15	TRBV27	TRBJ2-7	.	.	TGTGCCAGCAGTGTACGTCCGGGTCCCACCTACGAGCAGTACTTC	CASSVRPGPTYEQYF